These 4 T cell receptor beta chains came from one sample sequenced in a study of blood T cell repertoires in COVID-19. The data were produced by immunoSEQ multiplex PCR, yet TCRdb's version contains in-frame clones alone and is incomplete. The data show some 510,000 clones, roughly 90% seen once. The source material was PBMCs or T cells enriched from blood (not recorded which). These receptors came from a woman between 40 and 55 years old who had recovered from COVID-19.

The chain combines TRBV7-7 with TRBJ2-1, with 12 bases matching TRBD2. With V trimmed by 5 bases and J by 0 bases, 5 bases remained unmatched. From germline, CDR1 is SSHAT and CDR2 FNYEAQ (reference sequence). This CDR3 contains 17 residues. In DNA form, the CDR3 reads TGTGCCAGCAGCCGGCTAGCGGGAGGGCCCTCCTACAATGAGCAGTTCTTC. Its protein is CASSRLAGGPSYNEQFF.

Turning to this clone: This CDR3 is also generated by other DNA sequences in the sample. The rearrangement uses TRBV4-2 and TRBJ2-7; unclear D gene. Germline CDR1 LGHNA, CDR2 YNFKEQ. The CDR3 sequence is 13 residues long. V dropped 0 bases and J dropped 3 bases, with 6 bases sitting between them. The CDR3 spells CASSQDRSYEQYF. CDR3 in DNA: TGTGCCAGCAGCCAAGATAGGAGCTACGAGCAGTACTTC.

The chain is built from TRBV6-5 and TRBJ1-2; D gene uncertain. Per the germline V gene, CDR1 is MNHEY and CDR2 is SVGAGI. Trimming took off 0 bases at V and 8 bases at J, with 16 bases between the two ends. The CDR3 extends over 15 amino acids. CDR3 in DNA: TGTGCCAGCAGTTACTCTCTCCGGGCCCGGAGGGGCTACACCTTC. This codes for CASSYSLRARRGYTF.

The chain couples TRBV2 to TRBJ1-5; D might be TRBD1 (6 bases). The CDR3 totals 14 residues. V lost 6 bases and J lost 6, with 15 bases in between. Germline V gives CDR1 SNHLY, CDR2 FYNNEI. DNA of the CDR3: TGTGCCAGCAGACACGGACAGAGCGGTCAGCCCCAGCATTTT. Protein sequence: CASRHGQSGQPQHF.